The 2 T cell receptor beta chains below come from one sample, sequenced in a study of blood T cells in healthy people across ages. The use of a sample-barcoded 5' primer and a J-beta primer mix characterized a second PCR of roughly 6 to 12 cycles. TCRdb re-analysed the 5' RACE reads in MiXCR, keeping a single row per CDR3 protein. Among fewer than 1.5 million distinct CDR3 sequences listed, approximately 38% were seen once. Sequenced sample: blood. Receptor source: a woman aged 18-29 years in good health.

The rearrangement uses TRBV11-3 and TRBJ2-4; D remains ambiguous. The CDR3 spans 15 residues. Trimming cost V 2 bases and J 8 bases, with 16 bases left between them. Germline V gene sequence: CDR1 SGHNT, CDR2 YENEEA. The CDR3 reads CASSLSPGTLDIQYF. CDR3 in DNA: TGTGCCAGCAGCTTAAGCCCAGGTACCCTGGACATTCAGTACTTC.

As regards this clonotype: A much bigger clone sits one base away, suggesting this may be a read error. The chain uses TRBV5-1 and TRBJ1-1; unclear D gene. The CDR3 consists of 14 residues. Germline loops: CDR1 SGHRS, CDR2 YFSETQ. The CDR3 loop is CASAAAEMNAEAFF. In nucleotides, the CDR3 is TGCGCCAGCGCGGCGGCAGAGATGAACGCTGAAGCTTTCTTT.